The next 17 T cell receptor beta chains were all read from a single sample in a study of beta chain features in type 1 diabetes. The entirety of the isolated RNA underwent reverse transcription, so expressed TCRB transcripts were sequenced. Sequenced by immunoSEQ multiplex PCR; TCRdb stores in-frame clones only, minus some. The sample records 150,000 to 200,000 clones, approximately 9% being singletons. Regarding the study as a whole: Moderately but significantly shorter TCRB CDR3s were found in Type 1 diabetes patients in all four CD4+ subsets.

Their recognized antigens are unknown. What was sequenced was central memory CD4+ T cells from blood. The receptors stem from a woman aged 18-29 years with type 1 diabetes.

As DNA, the CDR3 is TGTGCCAGCAGCCAGACGGGACTAGCGGGAGCAGAGACCCAGTACTTC. Amino acid sequence: CASSQTGLAGAETQYF. V gene TRBV4-2 combines with J gene TRBJ2-5; 14 nucleotides align to TRBD2. Germline V gives CDR1 LGHNA, CDR2 YNFKEQ. V lost 3 bases to trimming and J lost 4 bases; unmatched junction nucleotides: 4. CDR3 length: 16 residues.

V gene TRBV9 combines with J gene TRBJ2-6, with TRBD1 as a possible D gene (6 bases). The V end lost 3 bases, the J end lost 0 bases, and 16 bases lay between the germline ends. This CDR3 is built from 18 residues. The germline CDR1 and CDR2 sequences are SGDLS and YYNGEE. The CDR3 nucleotides read TGTGCCAGCAGCGAGACAGGAAGCTTGCGCTCTGGGGCCAACGTCCTGACTTTC. Its protein product is CASSETGSLRSGANVLTF.

V and J are TRBV4-3 and TRBJ2-1, with D maybe TRBD2 (6 bases). The CDR3 is made up of 17 amino acids. V lost 2 bases and J 0 bases, leaving 14 bases between the germline ends. Germline V CDR1 and CDR2: LGHNA, YSLEER. Here the CDR3 reads CASSQKGGDRSYNEQFF. CDR3 in DNA: TGCGCCAGCAGCCAAAAGGGCGGGGACCGCTCCTACAATGAGCAGTTCTTC.

This clone showed up just a few times. The chain's CDR3 is CASSRSAEANQPQHF. CDR3 sequence (DNA): TGTGCCAGCAGCCGAAGTGCGGAGGCCAATCAGCCCCAGCATTTT. The V gene is TRBV4-2, the J gene TRBJ1-5; D remains unclear. The CDR3 spans 15 residues. V was pared by 4 bases and J by 3 bases, with 13 bases between. CDR1 is LGHNA and CDR2 is YNFKEQ in the germline V gene.

CDR3 protein: CASSITSGGYVHEQYF. CDR3 coding DNA: TGTGCCAGTAGTATCACTAGCGGGGGTTATGTCCACGAGCAGTACTTC. This sequence joins TRBV19 and TRBJ2-7; 11 bases line up with TRBD2. The junction had 9 bases not matched to a gene; V was cut back by 3 bases and J by 5 bases. The CDR3 has 16 amino acids. Germline CDR1 reads LNHDA; CDR2 reads SQIVND (reference sequence).

V and J are TRBV5-6 and TRBJ2-3; TRBD2 agrees at 9 bases. Looked up from germline, CDR1 is SGHDT and CDR2 is YYEEEE. V lost 0 bases and J lost 2; bases outside the gene matches: 7. This CDR3 has 17 residues. The CDR3, as DNA: TGTGCCAGCAGCTTGGCGGTAGCGGGGGCCTACACAGATACGCAGTATTTT. Translated: CASSLAVAGAYTDTQYF.

V usage is TRBV7-6 and J usage is TRBJ2-7; 8 bases match TRBD1. This CDR3 has 14 residues. Germline trimming cut 6 bases from V and 2 bases from J; bases unmatched to any gene: 6. The V gene's germline CDR1 is SGHVS and CDR2 FNYEAQ. This CDR3 reads CASRAGTGPYEQYF. Here the CDR3 DNA reads TGTGCCAGCAGGGCCGGGACAGGACCCTACGAGCAGTACTTC.

This clone was detected a few times. The genes are TRBV9 and TRBJ2-3, with TRBD2 matching 12 bases. V shed 4 bases and J 2 bases; nucleotides not matched to a gene: 5. This CDR3 has 16 residues. Per germline, CDR1 SGDLS and CDR2 YYNGEE. CDR3 in amino acids: CASSPRTSGATDTQYF. CDR3 DNA: TGTGCCAGCAGCCCACGGACTAGCGGGGCCACAGATACGCAGTATTTT.

The gene calls are TRBV5-1 and TRBJ1-1, with 8 bases matching TRBD1. V gave up 4 bases and J gave up 11 bases; unmatched junction bases: 16. Germline lookup yields CDR1 SGHRS and CDR2 YFSETQ. The length of the CDR3 is 15 residues. The DNA for the CDR3 is TGCGCCAGCAGCATGGTAGGGACAGGCCAAGCGCGGGCTTTCTTT. Translating gives CASSMVGTGQARAFF.

This chain uses TRBV5-1 with TRBJ2-7; 9 positions agree with TRBD2. CDR1 SGHRS and CDR2 YFSETQ come from the germline V gene. CDR3 length: 15 residues. The V gene end was trimmed by 0 bases and the J gene end by 2 bases; junction bases not matched to a gene: 3. Here the CDR3 reads CASSLGTSATYEQYF. The CDR3 nucleotides read TGCGCCAGCAGCTTGGGGACTAGCGCTACCTACGAGCAGTACTTC.

This clone was observed a handful of times. The rearrangement links TRBV15 to TRBJ2-3; D gene uncertain. Trimming pared 5 bases from V and 2 bases from J, leaving 11 bases between. Per the germline V gene, CDR1 is LNHNV and CDR2 is YYDKDF (reference sequence). The CDR3 runs 14 residues. The CDR3 sequence is CATSSAPNTDTQYF. The CDR3 DNA follows: TGTGCCACCAGCTCAGCGCCCAACACAGATACGCAGTATTTT.

The chain is built from TRBV11-2 and TRBJ2-1; 9 nucleotides line up with TRBD1. Germline V CDR1 and CDR2: SGHAT, FQNNGV. The CDR3 is 14 amino acids. V lost 6 bases, J lost 5 bases, and 5 bases stayed unmatched. CDR3 region: CASRTGTGNNEQFF. The CDR3 bases are TGTGCCAGCAGAACCGGGACAGGGAACAATGAGCAGTTCTTC. Full variable domain (remainder filled in from reference TRBV11-2 and TRBJ2-1): EAGVAQSPRYKIIEKRQSVAFWCNPISGHATLYWYQQILGQGPKLLIQFQNNGVVDDSQLPKDRFSAERLKGVDSTLKIQPAKLEDSAVYLCASRTGTGNNEQFFGPGTRLTVL.

The table lists this clone with a few counts. The chain employs TRBV7-9 and TRBJ1-6, with TRBD1 identical over 10 bases. V shed 4 bases, J shed 10 bases, and the junction held 7 bases outside the gene matches. The CDR3 has 15 residues. Germline V gives CDR1 SEHNR, CDR2 FQNEAQ (reference sequence). CDR3 sequence reads: CASSYRDRGGSPLHF. As DNA, the CDR3 is TGTGCCAGCAGCTACCGGGACAGGGGAGGCTCACCCCTCCACTTT.

As DNA, the CDR3 is TGTGCCAGCAGTGATGAGGGGGGGACTGAAGCTTTCTTT. This translates into CASSDEGGTEAFF. The chain recombines TRBV2 with TRBJ1-1, with TRBD1 as a possible D gene (6 bases). Between the trimmed V and J ends, which lost 3 bases and 5 bases, there was a span of 10 bases. CDR3 length: 13 residues. The germline V gene has CDR1 SNHLY and CDR2 FYNNEI.

This clone was observed a few times. The gene calls are TRBV25-1 and TRBJ1-4; 8 nucleotides align to TRBD1. The CDR3 is 15 amino acids. Germline CDR1 is MGHDK and CDR2 is SYGVNS. V was pared by 1 base and J by 6 bases, with 4 bases of the junction left unmatched. The CDR3 region has the DNA TGTGCCAGCAGTGAATTAGGGACAGGCCATGAAAAACTGTTTTTT. This codes for CASSELGTGHEKLFF. Combining the CDR3 with reference TRBV25-1 and TRBJ1-4 gives the whole variable domain EADIYQTPRYLVIGTGKKITLECSQTMGHDKMYWYQQDPGMELHLIHYSYGVNSTEKGDLSSESTVSRIRTEHFPLTLESARPSHTSQYLCASSELGTGHEKLFFGSGTQLSVL.

Concerning this clone: Other nucleotide sequences in the sample specify the same CDR3. V gene TRBV15 combines with J gene TRBJ2-6; 8 nucleotides match TRBD1. CDR3 length: 18 residues. J gave up 1 base and V 3 bases, and 8 bases lay outside the gene matches. CDR1 is LNHNV, CDR2 YYDKDF, per germline (reference sequence). As DNA, the CDR3 is TGTGCCACCAGCAGGGGCGGGACAGGCCCATCTGGGGCCAACGTCCTGACTTTC. Protein product: CATSRGGTGPSGANVLTF.

This clone was detected only a few times. V is TRBV5-1 and J is TRBJ2-3, with 9 bases lining up with TRBD2. This CDR3 contains 16 residues. V shed 0 bases, J shed 5 bases, and the junction held 7 bases outside the gene matches. CDR1 is SGHRS, CDR2 YFSETQ, per germline. Written as DNA, the CDR3 is TGCGCCAGCAGCTTGGCACGGTCTAGCGGGAAAGATACGCAGTATTTT. Amino acid sequence: CASSLARSSGKDTQYF.